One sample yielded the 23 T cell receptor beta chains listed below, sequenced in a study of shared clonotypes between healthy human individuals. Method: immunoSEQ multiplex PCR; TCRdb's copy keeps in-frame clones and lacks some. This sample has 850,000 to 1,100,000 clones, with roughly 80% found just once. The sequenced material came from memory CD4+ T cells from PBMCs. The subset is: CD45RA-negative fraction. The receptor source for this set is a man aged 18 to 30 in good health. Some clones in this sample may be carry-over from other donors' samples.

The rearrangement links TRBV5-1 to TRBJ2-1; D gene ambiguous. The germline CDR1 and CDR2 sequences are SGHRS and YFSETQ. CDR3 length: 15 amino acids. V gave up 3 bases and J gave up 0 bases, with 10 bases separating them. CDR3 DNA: TGCGCCAGCAGCTCCCTAGGACGCTCCTACAATGAGCAGTTCTTC. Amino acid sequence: CASSSLGRSYNEQFF.

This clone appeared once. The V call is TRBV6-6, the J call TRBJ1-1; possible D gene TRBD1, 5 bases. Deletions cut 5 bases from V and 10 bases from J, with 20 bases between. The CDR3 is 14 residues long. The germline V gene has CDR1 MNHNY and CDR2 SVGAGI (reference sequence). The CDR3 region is CASSAGTRGRGAFF. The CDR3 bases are TGTGCCAGCAGTGCCGGGACGCGGGGACGGGGAGCTTTCTTT.

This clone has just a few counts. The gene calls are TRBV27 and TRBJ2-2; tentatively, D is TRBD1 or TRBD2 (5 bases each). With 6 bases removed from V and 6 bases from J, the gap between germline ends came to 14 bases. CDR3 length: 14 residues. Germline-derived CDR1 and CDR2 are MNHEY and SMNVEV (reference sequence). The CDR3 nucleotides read TGTGCCAGCAGCCTGGGACGAGGGGCCGGGGAGCTGTTTTTT. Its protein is CASSLGRGAGELFF.

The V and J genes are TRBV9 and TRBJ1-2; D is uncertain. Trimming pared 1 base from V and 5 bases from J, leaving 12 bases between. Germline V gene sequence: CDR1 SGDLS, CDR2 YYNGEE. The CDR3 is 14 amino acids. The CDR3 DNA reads TGTGCCAGCAGCGTAATGGCAGGCTCTTATGGCTACACCTTC. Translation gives CASSVMAGSYGYTF.

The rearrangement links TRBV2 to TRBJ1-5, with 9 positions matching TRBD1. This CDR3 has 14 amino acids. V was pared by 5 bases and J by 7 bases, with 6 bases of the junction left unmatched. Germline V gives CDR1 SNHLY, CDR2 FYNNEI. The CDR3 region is CASSKGTGQQPQHF. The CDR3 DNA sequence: TGTGCCAGCAGTAAGGGGACAGGGCAACAGCCCCAGCATTTT.

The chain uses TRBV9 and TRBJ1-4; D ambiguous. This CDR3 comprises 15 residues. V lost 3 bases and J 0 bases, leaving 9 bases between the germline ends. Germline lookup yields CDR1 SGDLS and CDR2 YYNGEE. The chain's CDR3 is CASSAGSTTNEKLFF. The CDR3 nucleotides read TGTGCCAGCAGCGCGGGATCTACAACTAATGAAAAACTGTTTTTT. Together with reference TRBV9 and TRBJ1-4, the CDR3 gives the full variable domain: DSGVTQTPKHLITATGQRVTLRCSPRSGDLSVYWYQQSLDQGLQFLIQYYNGEERAKGNILERFSAQQFPDLHSELNLSSLELGDSALYFCASSAGSTTNEKLFFGSGTQLSVL.

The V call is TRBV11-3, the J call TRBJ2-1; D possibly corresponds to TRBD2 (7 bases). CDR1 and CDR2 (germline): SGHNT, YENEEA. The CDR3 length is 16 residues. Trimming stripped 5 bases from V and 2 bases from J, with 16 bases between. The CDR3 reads CASSPGGRGTYNEQFF. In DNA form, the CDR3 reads TGTGCCAGCAGCCCCGGGGGGCGGGGGACCTACAATGAGCAGTTCTTC.

The CDR3 loop is CAGSPSGAYEQYF. The CDR3 DNA sequence: TGTGCCGGTAGTCCGTCAGGGGCCTACGAGCAGTACTTC. The chain employs TRBV30 and TRBJ2-7, with D possibly being TRBD1 (6 bases). Germline values: CDR1 GTSNPN, CDR2 SVGIG (reference sequence). This CDR3 comprises 13 residues. V lost 8 bases, J lost 2 bases, and 16 bases lay in between.

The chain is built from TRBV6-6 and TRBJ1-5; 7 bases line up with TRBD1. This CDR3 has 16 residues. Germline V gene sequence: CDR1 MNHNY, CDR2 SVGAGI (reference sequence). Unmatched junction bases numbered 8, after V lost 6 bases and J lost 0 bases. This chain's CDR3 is CASSLRGTDSNQPQHF. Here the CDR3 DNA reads TGTGCCAGCAGCCTCAGGGGGACGGATAGCAATCAGCCCCAGCATTTT.

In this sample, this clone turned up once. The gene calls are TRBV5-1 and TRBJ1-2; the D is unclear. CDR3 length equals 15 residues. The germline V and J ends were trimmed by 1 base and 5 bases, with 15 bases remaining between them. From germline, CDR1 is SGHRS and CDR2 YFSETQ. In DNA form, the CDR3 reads TGCGCCAGCAGCTTGTTGGGAGAGGGCCCGTATGGCTACACCTTC. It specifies CASSLLGEGPYGYTF. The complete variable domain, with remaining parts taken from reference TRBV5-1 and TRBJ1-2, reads KAGVTQTPRYLIKTRGQQVTLSCSPISGHRSVSWYQQTPGQGLQFLFEYFSETQRNKGNFPGRFSGRQFSNSRSEMNVSTLELGDSALYLCASSLLGEGPYGYTFGSGTRLTVV.

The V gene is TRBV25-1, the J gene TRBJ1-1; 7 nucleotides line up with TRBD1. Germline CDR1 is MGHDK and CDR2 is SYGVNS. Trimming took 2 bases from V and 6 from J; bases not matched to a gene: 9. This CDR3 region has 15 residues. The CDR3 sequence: CASSEARGGVAEAFF. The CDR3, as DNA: TGTGCCAGCAGTGAAGCCAGGGGGGGTGTCGCTGAAGCTTTCTTT. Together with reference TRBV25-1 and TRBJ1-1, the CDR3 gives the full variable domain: EADIYQTPRYLVIGTGKKITLECSQTMGHDKMYWYQQDPGMELHLIHYSYGVNSTEKGDLSSESTVSRIRTEHFPLTLESARPSHTSQYLCASSEARGGVAEAFFGQGTRLTVV.

The chain's CDR3 is CASSPVGGKSHNEQFF. The DNA for the CDR3 is TGTGCCAGCTCACCTGTTGGTGGGAAGTCCCACAATGAGCAGTTCTTC. The rearrangement uses TRBV18 and TRBJ2-1; no clear D gene. V was pared by 3 bases and J by 5 bases, with 17 bases between. Germline V gives CDR1 KGHSH, CDR2 LQKENI. The CDR3 totals 16 residues.

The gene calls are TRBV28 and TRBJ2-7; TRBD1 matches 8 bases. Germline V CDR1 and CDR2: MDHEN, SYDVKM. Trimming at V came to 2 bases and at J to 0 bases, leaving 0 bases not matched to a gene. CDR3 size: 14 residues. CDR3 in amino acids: CASSLTGGSYEQYF. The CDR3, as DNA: TGTGCCAGCAGTTTAACAGGGGGCTCCTACGAGCAGTACTTC. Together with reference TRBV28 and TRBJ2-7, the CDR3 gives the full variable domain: DVKVTQSSRYLVKRTGEKVFLECVQDMDHENMFWYRQDPGLGLRLIYFSYDVKMKEKGDIPEGYSVSREKKERFSLILESASTNQTSMYLCASSLTGGSYEQYFGPGTRLTVT.

The CDR3 sequence is CASSRGRFLGEQYF. CDR3 sequence (DNA): TGTGCCAGCAGTCGAGGAAGGTTCTTGGGCGAGCAGTACTTC. The V and J genes are TRBV27 and TRBJ2-7; D ambiguous. Germline-derived CDR1 and CDR2 are MNHEY and SMNVEV (reference sequence). The CDR3 extends over 14 amino acids. Trimming removed 5 bases at V and 6 bases at J, with 17 bases between.

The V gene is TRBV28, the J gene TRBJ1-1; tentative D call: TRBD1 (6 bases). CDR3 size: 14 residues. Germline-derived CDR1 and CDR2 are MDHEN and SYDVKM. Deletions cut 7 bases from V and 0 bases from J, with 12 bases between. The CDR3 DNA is TGTGCCAGCAAGGGGGGAAACATGAACACTGAAGCTTTCTTT. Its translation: CASKGGNMNTEAFF. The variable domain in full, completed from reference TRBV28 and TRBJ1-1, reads DVKVTQSSRYLVKRTGEKVFLECVQDMDHENMFWYRQDPGLGLRLIYFSYDVKMKEKGDIPEGYSVSREKKERFSLILESASTNQTSMYLCASKGGNMNTEAFFGQGTRLTVV.

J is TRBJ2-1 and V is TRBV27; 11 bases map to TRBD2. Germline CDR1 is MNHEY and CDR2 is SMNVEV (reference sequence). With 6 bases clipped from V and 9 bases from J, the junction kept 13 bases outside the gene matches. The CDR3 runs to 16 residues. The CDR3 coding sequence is TGTGCCAGCAGCCGACTAGCGGGGTCCTTTGGGGGTGAGCAGTTCTTC. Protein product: CASSRLAGSFGGEQFF.

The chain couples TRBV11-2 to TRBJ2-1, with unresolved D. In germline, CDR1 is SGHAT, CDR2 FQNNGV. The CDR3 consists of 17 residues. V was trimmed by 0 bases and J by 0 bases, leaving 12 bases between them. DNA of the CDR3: TGTGCCAGCAGCTTAGAACCGTGGGCCCCCTCCTACAATGAGCAGTTCTTC. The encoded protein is CASSLEPWAPSYNEQFF.

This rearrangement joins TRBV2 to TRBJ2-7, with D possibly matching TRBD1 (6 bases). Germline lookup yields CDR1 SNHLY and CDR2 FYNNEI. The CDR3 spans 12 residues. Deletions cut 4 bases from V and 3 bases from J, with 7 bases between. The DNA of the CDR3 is TGTGCCAGCAGTGCACAGGGCTACGAGCAGTACTTC. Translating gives CASSAQGYEQYF.

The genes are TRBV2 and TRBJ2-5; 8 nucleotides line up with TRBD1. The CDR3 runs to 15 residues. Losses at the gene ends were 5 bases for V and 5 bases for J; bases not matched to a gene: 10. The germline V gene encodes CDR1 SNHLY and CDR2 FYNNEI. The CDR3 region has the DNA TGTGCCAGCAGTACGACAGGGGCGAAGAGGGAGACCCAGTACTTC. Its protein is CASSTTGAKRETQYF.

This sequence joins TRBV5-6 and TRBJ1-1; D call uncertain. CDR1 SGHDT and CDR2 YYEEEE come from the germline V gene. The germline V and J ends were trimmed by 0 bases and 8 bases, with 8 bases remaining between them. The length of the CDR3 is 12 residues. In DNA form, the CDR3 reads TGTGCCAGCAGCTTGGGGGCAGCCGAAGCTTTCTTT. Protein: CASSLGAAEAFF.

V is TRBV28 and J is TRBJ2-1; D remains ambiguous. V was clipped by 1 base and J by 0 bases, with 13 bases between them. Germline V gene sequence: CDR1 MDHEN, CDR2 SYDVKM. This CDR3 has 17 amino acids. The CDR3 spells CASSLSGKWSSYNEQFF. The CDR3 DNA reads TGTGCCAGCAGTTTATCCGGAAAATGGAGCTCCTACAATGAGCAGTTCTTC.

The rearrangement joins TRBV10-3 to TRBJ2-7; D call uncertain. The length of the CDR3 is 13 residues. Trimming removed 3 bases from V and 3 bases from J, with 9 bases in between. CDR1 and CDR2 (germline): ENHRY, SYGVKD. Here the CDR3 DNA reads TGTGCCATCAGTGAAGTCACTAACTACGAGCAGTACTTC. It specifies CAISEVTNYEQYF.

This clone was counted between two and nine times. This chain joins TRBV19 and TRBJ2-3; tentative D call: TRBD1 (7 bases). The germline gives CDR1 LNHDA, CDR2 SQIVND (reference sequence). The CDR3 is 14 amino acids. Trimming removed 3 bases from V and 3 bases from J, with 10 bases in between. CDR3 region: CASSMTGRTDTQYF. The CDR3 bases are TGTGCCAGTAGTATGACAGGGAGGACAGATACGCAGTATTTT.